The 21 T cell receptor beta chains below all came from one sample that was sequenced in a study of cytomegalovirus exposure and HLA in healthy donors. Amplification used 60 Vbeta primers and 13 Jbeta primers. TCRdb keeps only in-frame clones here, not all; method: immunoSEQ multiplex PCR. This sample has 200,000 or so clones, with around 73% found just once. Sequencing was carried out using PBMCs. The receptors shown here come from a male donor in good health and CMV-seronegative.

The CDR3 DNA reads TGTGCCAGCAGCCCCGGGACTGGTTCCTACGAGCAGTACTTC. Encoded protein: CASSPGTGSYEQYF. The chain couples TRBV4-2 to TRBJ2-7; TRBD2 might be the D (6 bases). Germline V lookup: CDR1 LGHNA, CDR2 YNFKEQ. Trimming shortened V by 4 bases and J by 1 base, and 11 bases separated the two germline ends. The CDR3 spans 14 residues.

The rearrangement joins TRBV7-2 to TRBJ2-1; the match to TRBD2 covers 8 bases. V shed 6 bases, J shed 0 bases, and the junction held 1 base outside the gene matches. This CDR3 comprises 14 residues. The germline gives CDR1 SGHTA, CDR2 FQGNSA. The CDR3 protein is CASSLAGSYNEQFF. The CDR3 nucleotides read TGTGCCAGCAGTCTAGCGGGCTCCTACAATGAGCAGTTCTTC.

This chain connects TRBV7-7 to TRBJ2-1; 7 positions agree with TRBD2. From germline, CDR1 is SSHAT and CDR2 FNYEAQ (reference sequence). The CDR3 loop spans 16 amino acids. The V segment lost 1 base and the J segment 4 bases; nucleotides outside the gene matches: 7. CDR3 region: CASSLVASGGYNEQFF. The CDR3 coding sequence is TGTGCCAGCAGCTTAGTGGCTAGCGGCGGGTACAATGAGCAGTTCTTC.

This clone was counted between two and nine times. The same CDR3 also results from other DNA sequences found in this sample. The J gene is TRBJ1-3, the V gene TRBV28; weak D call: TRBD1 (5 bases). Trimming removed 5 bases at V and 0 bases at J, with 8 bases between. The germline CDR1 and CDR2 sequences are MDHEN and SYDVKM. There are 14 residues in the CDR3. The DNA of the CDR3 is TGTGCCAGCAGTCCAGACAGCTCTGGAAACACCATATATTTT. As protein: CASSPDSSGNTIYF.

The chain has TRBV4-1 and TRBJ2-1, with 8 bases aligning to TRBD2. CDR3 length: 15 residues. Germline V CDR1 and CDR2: MGHRA, YSYEKL. V was clipped by 4 bases and J by 5 bases; unmatched bases: 7. CDR3 sequence reads: CASSLREGRNNEQFF. The CDR3 DNA reads TGCGCCAGCAGCCTACGGGAGGGGAGGAACAATGAGCAGTTCTTC.

The chain uses TRBV15 and TRBJ1-1, with D tentatively TRBD1 (6 bases). The CDR3 consists of 15 residues. CDR1 is LNHNV and CDR2 is YYDKDF in the germline V gene (reference sequence). V lost 4 bases, J lost 5 bases, and 17 bases lay in between. The CDR3 is CATSNRGGGRTEAFF. In DNA form, the CDR3 reads TGTGCCACCAGCAACCGAGGGGGGGGGCGAACTGAAGCTTTCTTT.

This clone has just a few counts. J is TRBJ2-2 and V is TRBV6-1, with 10 bases identical to TRBD2. The V gene's germline CDR1 is MNHNS and CDR2 SASEGT. V was pared by 5 bases and J by 3 bases, with 3 bases of the junction left unmatched. The CDR3 extends over 15 amino acids. CDR3 amino acids: CASSRLAGHTGELFF. In DNA form, the CDR3 reads TGTGCCAGCAGTCGACTAGCGGGCCACACCGGGGAGCTGTTTTTT.

This chain connects TRBV6-1 to TRBJ1-1; D unclear. Trimming left V 10 bases short and J 11 bases short, with 8 bases between. Germline V lookup: CDR1 MNHNS, CDR2 SASEGT. The CDR3 has 8 residues. CDR3 residues: CAIGEAFF. The CDR3 region has the DNA TGTGCCATCGGGGAGGCTTTCTTT.

Here the CDR3 DNA reads TGTGCCAGCAGCTTAAGGTTGACAGGGTCCTACGAGCAGTACTTC. It encodes CASSLRLTGSYEQYF. V and J are TRBV11-2 and TRBJ2-7, with TRBD1 matching over 7 bases. The germline CDR1 and CDR2 sequences are SGHAT and FQNNGV. The CDR3 sequence is 15 residues long. V was pared by 2 bases and J by 1 base, with 5 bases of the junction left unmatched.

This chain joins TRBV6-5 and TRBJ1-4, with D unresolved. The CDR3 covers 11 residues. Trimming shortened V by 6 bases and J by 5 bases, and 4 bases separated the two germline ends. The germline CDR1 and CDR2 sequences are MNHEY and SVGAGI. As DNA, the CDR3 is TGTGCCAGCAGACAGAATGAAAAACTGTTTTTT. It translates to CASRQNEKLFF.

The chain employs TRBV7-3 and TRBJ2-1; 9 nucleotides agree with TRBD2. This CDR3 is built from 15 residues. From germline, CDR1 is SGHTA and CDR2 FQGTGA. V gave up 4 bases and J gave up 3 bases; unmatched junction bases: 4. The CDR3 bases are TGTGCCAGCAGCTGGGCGGGAGGGGACTACAATGAGCAGTTCTTC. Encoded protein: CASSWAGGDYNEQFF. Variable domain in full (rest from reference TRBV7-3 and TRBJ2-1): GAGVSQTPSNKVTEKGKYVELRCDPISGHTALYWYRQSLGQGPEFLIYFQGTGAADDSGLPNDRFFAVRPEGSVSTLKIQRTERGDSAVYLCASSWAGGDYNEQFFGPGTRLTVL.

This chain joins TRBV11-2 and TRBJ2-3, with 8 bases fitting TRBD1. The V segment lost 3 bases and the J segment 1 base; nucleotides outside the gene matches: 6. CDR1 and CDR2 (germline): SGHAT, FQNNGV. CDR3 length equals 16 residues. This CDR3 is CASSLGPTGGTDTQYF. CDR3 coding DNA: TGTGCCAGCAGCTTGGGACCGACAGGGGGCACAGATACGCAGTATTTT.

J is TRBJ1-1 and V is TRBV5-1; perhaps TRBD1 as D (6 bases). Trimming cost V 8 bases and J 5 bases, with 22 bases left between them. Germline values: CDR1 SGHRS, CDR2 YFSETQ. The CDR3 extends over 15 amino acids. The CDR3 bases are TGCGCCAGTCACCATCTACAGGGTGAATCTACTGAAGCTTTCTTT. Translation: CASHHLQGESTEAFF. Supplemented by reference TRBV5-1 and TRBJ1-1, the full variable domain reads KAGVTQTPRYLIKTRGQQVTLSCSPISGHRSVSWYQQTPGQGLQFLFEYFSETQRNKGNFPGRFSGRQFSNSRSEMNVSTLELGDSALYLCASHHLQGESTEAFFGQGTRLTVV.

This chain joins TRBV14 and TRBJ2-1; D is perhaps TRBD2 (6 bases). Germline V gene sequence: CDR1 SGHDN, CDR2 FVKESK. CDR3 length: 14 amino acids. V lost 3 bases, J lost 1 base, and 7 bases lay in between. CDR3 bases: TGTGCCAGCAGCCATCGGGGGTCCTACAATGAGCAGTTCTTC. Translating it yields CASSHRGSYNEQFF. Full variable domain (missing parts from reference TRBV14 and TRBJ2-1): EAGVTQFPSHSVIEKGQTVTLRCDPISGHDNLYWYRRVMGKEIKFLLHFVKESKQDESGMPNNRFLAERTGGTYSTLKVQPAELEDSGVYFCASSHRGSYNEQFFGPGTRLTVL.

J is TRBJ2-3 and V is TRBV28, with TRBD2 matching over 16 bases. Germline V gives CDR1 MDHEN, CDR2 SYDVKM. J lost 4 bases, V lost 4 bases, and 2 bases had no gene match. CDR3 length: 16 residues. DNA for the CDR3: TGTGCCAGCAGTTCGGGACTAGCGGGAGGGCCAGATACGCAGTATTTT. Translation gives CASSSGLAGGPDTQYF. The whole variable domain, filled in from reference TRBV28 and TRBJ2-3, reads DVKVTQSSRYLVKRTGEKVFLECVQDMDHENMFWYRQDPGLGLRLIYFSYDVKMKEKGDIPEGYSVSREKKERFSLILESASTNQTSMYLCASSSGLAGGPDTQYFGPGTRLTVL.

This clone has only one observation. This chain uses TRBV9 with TRBJ2-3; the D gene is possibly TRBD1 (5 bases). The V end was cut by 3 bases, the J end by 3 bases, with 14 bases between. The CDR3 length is 15 residues. Germline CDR1 SGDLS, CDR2 YYNGEE. For the CDR3, the DNA is TGTGCCAGCAGCGCCTGGGGCCCAAATACAGATACGCAGTATTTT. Its protein product is CASSAWGPNTDTQYF.

CDR3 loop: CASSLPSRNNEQFF. The CDR3 DNA reads TGTGCCAGCAGTTTGCCTAGCAGAAACAATGAGCAGTTCTTC. This chain joins TRBV28 and TRBJ2-1; D possibly corresponds to TRBD2 (5 bases). CDR3 length: 14 amino acids. CDR1 and CDR2 (germline): MDHEN, SYDVKM. Trimming took off 3 bases at V and 5 bases at J, with 11 bases between the two ends.

V gene TRBV6-1 combines with J gene TRBJ1-5; D remains ambiguous. The V gene lost 7 bases and the J gene lost 0 bases, with 13 bases spanning the gap. The germline gives CDR1 MNHNS, CDR2 SASEGT. There are 15 residues in the CDR3. The CDR3 nucleotides are TGTGCCAGCATACCATTGCGCAATAGCAATCAGCCCCAGCATTTT. It codes for CASIPLRNSNQPQHF.

The rearrangement joins TRBV9 to TRBJ2-6; TRBD1 is a possible D gene (6 bases). The CDR3 length is 16 residues. Trimming took off 3 bases at V and 3 bases at J, with 13 bases between the two ends. The germline V gene has CDR1 SGDLS and CDR2 YYNGEE. The chain's CDR3 is CASSAPRGSGANVLTF. The CDR3 bases are TGTGCCAGCAGCGCCCCTAGGGGGAGTGGGGCCAACGTCCTGACTTTC.

In DNA, the CDR3 is TGTGCCAGCAGTTCGCTATCACAGGGGATTCGCAGTCAGCCCCAGCATTTT. It specifies CASSSLSQGIRSQPQHF. V usage is TRBV28 and J usage is TRBJ1-5; 7 nucleotides match TRBD1. The CDR3 runs 17 residues. J gave up 6 bases and V 4 bases, and 15 bases lay outside the gene matches. Germline CDR1 reads MDHEN; CDR2 reads SYDVKM.

The chain links TRBV4-2 to TRBJ1-3; D might be TRBD1 (6 bases). This CDR3 contains 16 residues. Trimming removed 4 bases from V and 2 bases from J, with 15 bases in between. The V gene's germline CDR1 is LGHNA and CDR2 YNFKEQ. The CDR3 is CASSPAAGATGNTIYF. Written as DNA, the CDR3 is TGTGCCAGCAGCCCAGCGGCAGGGGCCACTGGAAACACCATATATTTT.